Detailed here is one TCR beta chain. These data come from a study of blood T cell repertoires in COVID-19. As for the study in general: Sites in the United States, Italy and Spain provided acute and convalescent COVID-19 samples.

Generated by immunoSEQ multiplex PCR, the TCRdb table keeps only in-frame clones and is missing some. The sample lists about 300,000 clones; about four fifths were seen once. Germline CDR1 reads MNHEY; CDR2 reads SVGAGI. This CDR3 spans 14 amino acids. Losses at the gene ends were 7 bases for V and 10 bases for J; bases not matched to a gene: 7. Sequences were obtained from peripheral blood. This sequence was found in a woman between 45 and 60 years old with acute or convalescent COVID-19. The chain has TRBV6-5 and TRBJ2-1, with 13 bases aligning to TRBD2. The CDR3 region is CASNGLAGDGEQFF. The CDR3 DNA reads TGTGCCAGCAATGGACTAGCGGGAGACGGGGAGCAGTTCTTC.